The sequence of this T cell receptor (beta chain) was determined in a study of beta chain features in type 1 diabetes. Overall study: Healthy donors and patients had similar age, gender and cell yields. Summed over all samples, the examined sorted cells came to roughly 110 million. Broader study findings: In all four CD4+ subsets, TCRB CDR3 length was significantly, moderately reduced in type 1 diabetes.

The CDR3 runs to 15 residues. The junction had 11 bases not matched to a gene; V was cut back by 5 bases and J by 6 bases. CDR1 and CDR2 from the germline V gene are MNHEY and SVGAGI. This clone was observed a handful of times. Its antigen is undetermined. Expressed TCRB transcripts got sequenced, as all isolated RNA was reverse transcribed. The protocol was immunoSEQ multiplex PCR, while the TCRdb copy is restricted to in-frame clones and leaves out a portion. The data show fewer than 350,000 clones, approximately 15% seen once. This rearrangement joins TRBV6-5 to TRBJ2-7; 9 bases agree with TRBD1. Sequences were obtained from naive CD4+ T cells from blood. The TCR sequence derives from a man aged 18 to 30 with type 1 diabetes. The CDR3 protein is CASSTSGQGYSEQYF. The CDR3 nucleotides are TGTGCCAGCAGTACCTCGGGACAGGGATACTCCGAGCAGTACTTC.